This is a list of T cell receptor beta chains from one sample in a study of cytomegalovirus exposure and HLA in healthy donors. Repertoires were generated with immunoSEQ multiplex PCR, while TCRdb's copy carries only in-frame clones and drops some. The sample lists more than 85,000 clones, approximately 84% occurring once. Material: PBMCs. The receptors come from a man aged 35 to 55 in good health and CMV-seronegative. Both conserved end residues are part of each CDR3. The D gene is left open where the match is weak. Some rows have no size entry. The others give once, few or many, or a class for an expanded clone.

cdr3_length	j_call	v_call	clone_size	d_call	cdr3_aa	cdr3_nt
12	TRBJ2-5	TRBV29-1	NA	NA	CSVEFPGETQYF	TGCAGCGTTGAGTTCCCGGGAGAGACCCAGTACTTC
15	TRBJ2-7	TRBV7-4	NA	NA	CASSSRRDFIYEQYF	TGTGCCAGCAGCTCTCGCCGGGACTTTATCTACGAGCAGTACTTC
16	TRBJ1-5	TRBV28	NA	NA	CASSFLSRSSGGPQHF	TGTGCCAGCAGTTTTCTTTCTCGTTCAAGCGGGGGGCCCCAGCATTTT
15	TRBJ1-5	TRBV7-9	NA	TRBD1	CASSLAGTGDQPQHF	TGTGCCAGCAGCCTCGCGGGGACAGGGGATCAGCCCCAGCATTTT
15	TRBJ2-7	TRBV5-1	NA	TRBD1	CASSRKTGDGYEQYF	TGCGCCAGCAGCCGCAAAACAGGGGATGGTTACGAGCAGTACTTC
16	TRBJ1-5	TRBV7-2	NA	NA	CASSLVGGTSNQPQHF	TGTGCCAGCAGCTTAGTAGGCGGGACTAGCAATCAGCCCCAGCATTTT
15	TRBJ2-7	TRBV28	NA	TRBD1	CASTEGDRGSYEQYF	TGTGCCAGCACCGAGGGAGACAGGGGATCCTACGAGCAGTACTTC
14	TRBJ1-6	TRBV2	NA	NA	CASGGGRDNSPLHF	TGTGCCAGCGGGGGAGGACGAGATAATTCACCCCTCCACTTT
17	TRBJ2-7	TRBV5-1	few	NA	CASSLDGSGAQRDEQYF	TGCGCCAGCAGCTTGGACGGGAGCGGCGCACAGAGGGACGAGCAGTACTTC
17	TRBJ2-5	TRBV5-1	NA	TRBD2	CASSLGFGLASLETQYF	TGCGCCAGCAGCTTGGGGTTTGGACTAGCGTCTCTGGAGACCCAGTACTTC
15	TRBJ1-5	TRBV5-1	once	NA	CASSLGGDVNQPQHF	TGCGCCAGCAGCTTGGGGGGAGACGTGAATCAGCCCCAGCATTTT
15	TRBJ1-1	TRBV27	NA	NA	CASSLWASKNTEAFF	TGTGCCAGCAGTTTATGGGCCTCCAAGAACACTGAAGCTTTCTTT
16	TRBJ1-2	TRBV5-8	NA	NA	CASSLVQGISLDGYTF	TGTGCCAGCAGCTTGGTACAGGGAATTAGTCTTGATGGCTACACCTTC
16	TRBJ2-6	TRBV18	NA	NA	CASSPLNEPGANVLTF	TGTGCCAGCTCACCACTTAACGAGCCTGGGGCCAACGTCCTGACTTTC
14	TRBJ2-1	TRBV5-1	NA	NA	CASSLSAPRNEQFF	TGCGCCAGCAGCTTGAGTGCCCCCCGGAATGAGCAGTTCTTC
14	TRBJ1-1	TRBV9	NA	NA	CASSDGEEGTEAFF	TGTGCCAGCAGCGACGGGGAGGAAGGCACTGAAGCTTTCTTT
15	TRBJ1-3	TRBV6-6	once	NA	CASTPSRQTGNTIYF	TGTGCCAGCACCCCTTCTCGCCAGACTGGAAACACCATATATTTT
14	TRBJ1-1	TRBV13	NA	NA	CASRPATGNTEAFF	TGTGCCAGCCGACCTGCGACAGGGAACACTGAAGCTTTCTTT
14	TRBJ1-2	TRBV5-1	NA	NA	CASSSAQGDYGYTF	TGCGCCAGCAGCTCCGCCCAGGGTGACTATGGCTACACCTTC
15	TRBJ2-2	TRBV5-1	NA	NA	CASSLALGGAGELFF	TGCGCCAGCAGCTTGGCATTGGGGGGAGCCGGGGAGCTGTTTTTT
15	TRBJ2-1	TRBV5-1	NA	TRBD2	CASSLSLAGRSEQFF	TGCGCCAGCAGCTTGTCACTAGCGGGGAGGAGTGAGCAGTTCTTC
13	TRBJ2-3	TRBV5-1	NA	NA	CASSSDSTDTQYF	TGCGCCAGCAGCTCGGACTCCACAGATACGCAGTATTTT
15	TRBJ2-2	TRBV5-1	NA	NA	CASSLELKNTGELFF	TGCGCCAGCAGCTTGGAACTAAAGAACACCGGGGAGCTGTTTTTT
15	TRBJ1-4	TRBV9	NA	NA	CASSRPGGSDEKLFF	TGTGCCAGCAGCCGCCCCGGCGGGTCGGATGAAAAACTGTTTTTT
16	TRBJ1-1	TRBV28	NA	NA	CASRAGGLLGNTEAFF	TGTGCCAGCAGGGCGGGGGGGCTTTTAGGGAACACTGAAGCTTTCTTT
15	TRBJ2-5	TRBV10-3	NA	TRBD2	CAISELAGGTETQYF	TGTGCCATCAGTGAACTAGCGGGGGGGACAGAGACCCAGTACTTC
14	TRBJ2-3	TRBV18	NA	NA	CASSPVTGEATQYF	TGTGCCAGCTCACCCGTAACAGGGGAGGCTACGCAGTATTTT
18	TRBJ2-6	TRBV9	NA	TRBD1	CASTGRQGANSGANVLTF	TGTGCCAGCACAGGTAGACAGGGGGCGAACTCTGGGGCCAACGTCCTGACTTTC
13	TRBJ1-2	TRBV27	NA	NA	CASSTTTNYGYTF	TGTGCCAGCAGTACCACAACTAACTATGGCTACACCTTC
16	TRBJ1-2	TRBV30	few	TRBD1	CAWSLLHLGQNYGYTF	TGTGCCTGGAGCCTACTACACTTGGGACAGAACTATGGCTACACCTTC
16	TRBJ1-2	TRBV7-9	NA	TRBD1	CASSLLGDDRVRGYTF	TGTGCCAGCAGCCTCCTCGGAGACGACAGGGTGAGAGGCTACACCTTC
15	TRBJ1-1	TRBV7-9	few	NA	CASSSPEGAVPEAFF	TGTGCCAGCAGCTCACCGGAAGGGGCAGTACCTGAAGCTTTCTTT
14	TRBJ2-2	TRBV5-6	NA	NA	CASLGALNTGELFF	TGTGCCAGCTTGGGGGCTTTGAACACCGGGGAGCTGTTTTTT
12	TRBJ1-2	TRBV30	once	NA	CAWSTGGYGYTF	TGTGCCTGGAGTACCGGAGGATATGGCTACACCTTC
14	TRBJ2-7	TRBV6-5	NA	TRBD2	CASSLREGSYEQYF	TGTGCCAGCAGCCTCCGGGAGGGCTCCTACGAGCAGTACTTC
13	TRBJ1-1	TRBV5-1	NA	NA	CASSLQGDTEAFF	TGCGCCAGCAGCTTGCAGGGTGACACTGAAGCTTTCTTT
15	TRBJ2-1	TRBV6-1	NA	NA	CASSEGGQAYNEQFF	TGTGCCAGCAGCGAAGGGGGGCAAGCCTACAATGAGCAGTTCTTC
13	TRBJ1-5	TRBV18	NA	NA	CASSPDRNQPQHF	TGTGCCAGCTCACCCGACAGAAATCAGCCCCAGCATTTT
12	TRBJ2-7	TRBV28	few	NA	CASSLLSGEQYF	TGTGCCAGCAGTCTCCTGTCGGGGGAGCAGTACTTC